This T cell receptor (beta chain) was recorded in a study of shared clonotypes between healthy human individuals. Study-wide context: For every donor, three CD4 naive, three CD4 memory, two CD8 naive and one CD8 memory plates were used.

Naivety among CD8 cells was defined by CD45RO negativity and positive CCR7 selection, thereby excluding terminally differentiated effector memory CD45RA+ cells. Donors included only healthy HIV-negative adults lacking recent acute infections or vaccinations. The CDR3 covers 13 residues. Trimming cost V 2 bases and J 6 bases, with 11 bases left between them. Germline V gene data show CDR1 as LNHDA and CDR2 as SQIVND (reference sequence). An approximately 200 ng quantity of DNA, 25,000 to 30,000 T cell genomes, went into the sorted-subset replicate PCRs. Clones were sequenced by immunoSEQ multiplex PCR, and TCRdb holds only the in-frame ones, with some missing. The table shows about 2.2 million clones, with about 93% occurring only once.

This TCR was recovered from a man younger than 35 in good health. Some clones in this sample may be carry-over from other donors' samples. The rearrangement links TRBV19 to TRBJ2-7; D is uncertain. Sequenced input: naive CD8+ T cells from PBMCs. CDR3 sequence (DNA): TGTGCCAGTAGTATAACTGGGGTGGGCGAGCAGTACTTC. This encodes CASSITGVGEQYF.